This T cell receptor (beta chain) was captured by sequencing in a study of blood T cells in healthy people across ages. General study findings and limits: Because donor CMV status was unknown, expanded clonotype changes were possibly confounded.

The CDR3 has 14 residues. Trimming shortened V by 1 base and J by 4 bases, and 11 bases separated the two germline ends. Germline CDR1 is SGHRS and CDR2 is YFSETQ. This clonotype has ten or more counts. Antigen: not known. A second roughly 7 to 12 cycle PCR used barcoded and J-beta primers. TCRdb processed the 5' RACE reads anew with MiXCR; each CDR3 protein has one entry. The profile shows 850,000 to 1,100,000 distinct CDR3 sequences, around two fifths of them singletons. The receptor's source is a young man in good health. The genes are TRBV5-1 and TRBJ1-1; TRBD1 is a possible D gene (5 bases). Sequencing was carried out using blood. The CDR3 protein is CASSLSGVGTEAFF. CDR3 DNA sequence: TGCGCCAGCAGCTTGTCGGGGGTAGGCACTGAAGCTTTCTTT.